This record looks at one T cell receptor beta chain sequence and its context. Its target is not known. This specimen comes from a study of T cell responses to AZD1222 COVID-19 vaccine. Study-wide findings and caveats: Only five to seven individuals given AZD1222 were seropositive at baseline. The donor cohort was predominantly white British with a female majority, and clonal diversity may have been underestimated. Dominant CD4 TCR responses targeted spike regions 160-218 and 743-854. Reportedly, close to half of spike-specific TCRs are directed against unmutated variant regions.

Sequenced by immunoSEQ multiplex PCR; TCRdb stores in-frame clones only, minus some. The profile shows about 140,000 clones, over 90% of them singletons. Germline loops: CDR1 LGHNA, CDR2 YNFKEQ. CDR3 size: 15 residues. Deletions cut 1 base from V and 3 bases from J, with 12 bases between. The TCR comes from an adult in good health. The sample in question was peripheral blood, obtained on day 0 of AZD1222 vaccination. The chain joins TRBV4-2 to TRBJ1-1, with unresolved D. The CDR3 bases are TGTGCCAGCAGCCAAGGGTCGGGAGGCGACACTGAAGCTTTCTTT. As protein: CASSQGSGGDTEAFF.